The 30 T cell receptor beta chains given below trace back to one sample, sequenced in a study of regulatory T cells in long-lasting Graves disease. The time point: newly diagnosed GD, antithyroid drugs for less than 3 months. Extracted PBMC RNA gave rise to the TCR library. For TCR beta, libraries came from iRepertoire HTBI primers and Arm-PCR of CDR3 regions. TCRdb ran MiXCR on the multiplex PCR reads and lists one entry per CDR3 protein. Here the sample spans 540,000 or so distinct CDR3 sequences, 13% being singletons. These same records also appear under a second study, on T cells in Graves' hyperthyroidism and ophthalmopathy.

Sequencing used peripheral blood mononuclear cells (PBMCs), obtained at new diagnosis, from a patient treated with antithyroid drugs. Receptors originate from a man aged 30-40 years with Graves disease.

This clonotype was counted many times. The chain employs TRBV20-1 and TRBJ2-1; D uncertain. CDR3 length: 8 amino acids. The V gene lost 5 bases and the J gene lost 14 bases, with 7 bases spanning the gap. Germline V CDR1 and CDR2: DFQATT, SNEGSKA (reference sequence). Here the CDR3 reads CSAGFKFF. CDR3 bases: TGCAGTGCTGGGTTCAAGTTCTTC.

The V call is TRBV19, the J call TRBJ2-1; TRBD2 might be the D (5 bases). V was trimmed by 4 bases and J by 0 bases, leaving 16 bases between them. Per the germline V gene, CDR1 is LNHDA and CDR2 is SQIVND (reference sequence). CDR3 length: 17 residues. The CDR3 bases are TGTGCCAGTAGTAAATTGGGTAGCGCCTTCTCCTACAATGAGCAGTTCTTC. It codes for CASSKLGSAFSYNEQFF. Variable domain in full (rest from reference TRBV19 and TRBJ2-1): DGGITQSPKYLFRKEGQNVTLSCEQNLNHDAMYWYRQDPGQGLRLIYYSQIVNDFQKGDIAEGYSVSREKKESFPLTVTSAQKNPTAFYLCASSKLGSAFSYNEQFFGPGTRLTVL.

The chain links TRBV4-1 to TRBJ2-3, with D possibly called TRBD1 or TRBD2 (5 bases each). Germline lookup yields CDR1 MGHRA and CDR2 YSYEKL. The V end was cut by 2 bases, the J end by 8 bases, with 17 bases between. The CDR3 spans 15 residues. This chain's CDR3 is CASSQNPGRGSTQYF. The CDR3 nucleotides are TGCGCCAGCAGCCAAAATCCGGGAAGGGGCAGTACGCAGTATTTT.

V gene TRBV3-1 combines with J gene TRBJ2-7; tentatively, D is TRBD2 (6 bases). Trimming pared 3 bases from V and 1 base from J, leaving 10 bases between. This CDR3 is built from 14 residues. Germline V lookup: CDR1 LGHDT, CDR2 YNNKEL (reference sequence). The CDR3 bases are TGTGCCAGCAGCCATGGGGACTCTTCCTACGAGCAGTACTTC. As protein: CASSHGDSSYEQYF.

The sample holds many counts of this clonotype. The chain joins TRBV12-3 or TRBV12-4 to TRBJ2-1; 8 bases match TRBD2. The CDR3 is made up of 14 amino acids. V shed 11 bases, J shed 0 bases, and the junction held 6 bases outside the gene matches. The CDR3 reads CAVSTSVSYNEQFF. CDR3 coding DNA: TGTGCCGTCTCGACTAGCGTCTCCTACAATGAGCAGTTCTTC.

This clonotype was counted ten times or more. The rearrangement joins TRBV27 to TRBJ2-3; no firm D call. Trimming removed 6 bases at V and 2 bases at J, with 18 bases between. The CDR3 is 16 residues long. Germline CDR1 and CDR2: MNHEY and SMNVEV (reference sequence). In DNA form, the CDR3 reads TGTGCCAGCAGGGCCCTCACTATGGCGGACACAGATACGCAGTATTTT. Translating gives CASRALTMADTDTQYF.

This clonotype came up many times. V usage is TRBV27 and J usage is TRBJ1-5; D is uncertain. The V gene's germline CDR1 is MNHEY and CDR2 SMNVEV (reference sequence). CDR3 length equals 13 residues. With 0 bases removed from V and 6 bases from J, the gap between germline ends came to 6 bases. The CDR3: CASSLSRSQPQHF. CDR3 bases: TGTGCCAGCAGTTTATCGAGAAGTCAGCCCCAGCATTTT.

This clonotype showed up many times. The chain is built from TRBV12-3 or TRBV12-4 and TRBJ1-5; D is ambiguous. The CDR3 extends over 12 amino acids. V was pared by 3 bases and J by 6 bases, with 6 bases between. The CDR3 protein is CASSLESQPQHF. The CDR3 bases are TGTGCCAGCAGTTTGGAAAGTCAGCCCCAGCATTTT.

This clonotype was recorded at least ten times. V gene TRBV20-1 combines with J gene TRBJ1-1; 11 nucleotides line up with TRBD1. The V segment lost 6 bases and the J segment 3 bases; nucleotides outside the gene matches: 9. The CDR3 is made up of 15 amino acids. Germline V CDR1 and CDR2: DFQATT, SNEGSKA (reference sequence). The CDR3 region is CSAPDRGRFHTEAFF. CDR3 DNA: TGCAGTGCCCCGGACAGGGGGCGTTTTCACACTGAAGCTTTCTTT.

The V gene is TRBV15, the J gene TRBJ2-3; 8 nucleotides align to TRBD2. The J segment lost 4 bases and the V segment lost 1 base, leaving 1 base of the junction unmatched. The CDR3 sequence is 14 residues long. The germline V gene encodes CDR1 LNHNV and CDR2 YYDKDF (reference sequence). CDR3 DNA sequence: TGTGCCACCAGCAGAGCGGGAGGGCCAGATACGCAGTATTTT. Protein: CATSRAGGPDTQYF.

This clonotype was detected many times. The rearrangement uses TRBV19 and TRBJ2-3; D is ambiguous. With 3 bases removed from V and 9 bases from J, the gap between germline ends came to 10 bases. Germline-derived CDR1 and CDR2 are LNHDA and SQIVND (reference sequence). This CDR3 contains 12 residues. The CDR3 region has the DNA TGTGCCAGTAGTATCGGAGTAGAAACGCAGTATTTT. Amino acid sequence: CASSIGVETQYF.

The table lists this clonotype with many counts. The chain recombines TRBV6-1 with TRBJ2-7, with D perhaps TRBD1 (5 bases). The germline V and J ends were trimmed by 5 bases and 0 bases, with 14 bases remaining between them. CDR1 is MNHNS, CDR2 SASEGT, per germline. The CDR3 is made up of 15 amino acids. The CDR3 loop is CASSLQTAYSYEQYF. The CDR3 DNA follows: TGTGCCAGCAGTCTTCAGACAGCCTACTCCTACGAGCAGTACTTC.

This clonotype was counted ten times or more. The V call is TRBV30, the J call TRBJ2-3, with D tentatively TRBD2 (5 bases). This CDR3 comprises 16 residues. V was trimmed by 2 bases and J by 2 bases, leaving 17 bases between them. In germline, CDR1 is GTSNPN, CDR2 SVGIG (reference sequence). Written as DNA, the CDR3 is TGTGCCTGGAGTCCTTGGACTCGTCGCTTCACAGATACGCAGTATTTT. As protein: CAWSPWTRRFTDTQYF.

This clonotype appeared once. The genes are TRBV14 and TRBJ2-2, with 7 bases matching TRBD2. V gave up 4 bases and J gave up 4 bases; unmatched junction bases: 12. CDR3 length: 17 residues. Looked up from germline, CDR1 is SGHDN and CDR2 is FVKESK. The CDR3, as DNA: TGTGCCAGCAGCCCCGGGTCGGGGGGAAGAAGCACCGGGGAGCTGTTTTTT. Residues: CASSPGSGGRSTGELFF.

J is TRBJ2-7 and V is TRBV2; no clear D. Trimming took 7 bases from V and 4 from J, leaving 8 bases between them. The germline V gene has CDR1 SNHLY and CDR2 FYNNEI. The CDR3 loop spans 11 amino acids. CDR3 in DNA: TGTGCCAGCATGGCGGAATACGAGCAGTACTTC. Translated, it gives CASMAEYEQYF.

The chain combines TRBV10-3 with TRBJ2-2; unclear D gene. The germline V and J ends were trimmed by 4 bases and 7 bases, with 4 bases remaining between them. In germline, CDR1 is ENHRY, CDR2 SYGVKD. The CDR3 runs to 11 residues. CDR3 sequence reads: CAISGGGELFF. The DNA of the CDR3 is TGTGCCATCAGTGGTGGCGGGGAGCTGTTTTTT.

About this clonotype: A much larger clone sits a single nucleotide away, making a read error possible. The chain couples TRBV27 to TRBJ2-7; TRBD1 or TRBD2 may be the D gene (5 bases each). There are 16 residues in the CDR3. V was pared by 11 bases and J by 2 bases, with 25 bases between. Per germline, CDR1 MNHEY and CDR2 SMNVEV (reference sequence). The CDR3 DNA sequence: TGTGCCGCTCGCCGAGGGGTTTCAGTTTCTGCCTACGAGCAGTACTTC. Translated, it gives CAARRGVSVSAYEQYF.

This clonotype has ten or more counts. This chain uses TRBV20-1 with TRBJ2-1; 12 nucleotides line up with TRBD2. The trim removed 2 bases at V and 7 bases at J, leaving 18 bases unmatched. Per the germline V gene, CDR1 is DFQATT and CDR2 is SNEGSKA (reference sequence). The CDR3 totals 19 residues. The CDR3: CSARWAAGASGRAWNEQFF. The CDR3 nucleotides read TGCAGTGCTAGATGGGCGGCCGGGGCTAGCGGGAGGGCCTGGAATGAGCAGTTCTTC.

Concerning this clonotype: A much larger clone is a single base away; this may be a read error. The chain carries TRBV27 and TRBJ2-7; 14 bases align to TRBD2. CDR3 length: 22 residues. Germline loops: CDR1 MNHEY, CDR2 SMNVEV (reference sequence). Trimming cost V 6 bases and J 5 bases; bases outside gene matches: 27. CDR3 sequence (DNA): TGTGCCAGCAGGCGTACTACCGGGACTAGCGGGGGTCGGCTTGATATAACACACGAGCAGTACTTC. Translation gives CASRRTTGTSGGRLDITHEQYF.

Ten or more counts support this clonotype. The V gene is TRBV11-2, the J gene TRBJ2-1; TRBD2 matches 13 bases. In germline, CDR1 is SGHAT, CDR2 FQNNGV. The V gene end was trimmed by 4 bases and the J gene end by 7 bases; junction bases not matched to a gene: 7. The CDR3 runs 16 residues. The CDR3 spells CASSSMTSGRWNEQFF. The CDR3 coding sequence is TGTGCCAGCAGCTCCATGACTAGCGGGAGGTGGAATGAGCAGTTCTTC.

The rearrangement uses TRBV7-6 and TRBJ2-1; weak D call: TRBD2 (5 bases). Germline CDR1 and CDR2: SGHVS and FNYEAQ. This CDR3 contains 16 residues. Trimming removed 5 bases from V and 3 bases from J, with 17 bases in between. This chain's CDR3 is CASSPRGTSLYNEQFF. In nucleotides, the CDR3 is TGTGCCAGCAGCCCCCGGGGTACTAGTCTCTACAATGAGCAGTTCTTC.

CDR3 bases: TGCAGTGCTAGAAGGACAGGGAAGTCAAATGAGCAGTTCTTC. This codes for CSARRTGKSNEQFF. V and J are TRBV20-1 and TRBJ2-1; 8 bases agree with TRBD1. There are 14 residues in the CDR3. The germline gives CDR1 DFQATT, CDR2 SNEGSKA (reference sequence). V gave up 2 bases and J gave up 7 bases; unmatched junction bases: 7.

In its sample, this clonotype was seen many times. The V call is TRBV28, the J call TRBJ2-2; 10 nucleotides line up with TRBD1. Germline V lookup: CDR1 MDHEN, CDR2 SYDVKM. This CDR3 spans 16 amino acids. The V gene end was trimmed by 3 bases and the J gene end by 5 bases; junction bases not matched to a gene: 6. The CDR3 reads CASSLAGTGDTGELFF. DNA for the CDR3: TGTGCCAGCAGTTTGGCCGGGACAGGGGATACCGGGGAGCTGTTTTTT.

The chain joins TRBV3-1 to TRBJ2-1, with D unclear. There are 14 residues in the CDR3. V lost 3 bases, J lost 7 bases, and 13 bases lay in between. Germline CDR1 LGHDT, CDR2 YNNKEL (reference sequence). CDR3 coding DNA: TGTGCCAGCAGCCAGTCCAGGCTTGAGAATGAGCAGTTCTTC. Its translation: CASSQSRLENEQFF.

This clonotype was recorded a few times. The chain couples TRBV9 to TRBJ2-1; a weak D match, TRBD2 (6 bases). Germline values: CDR1 SGDLS, CDR2 YYNGEE. V was trimmed by 0 bases and J by 10 bases, leaving 8 bases between them. CDR3 length: 12 amino acids. The CDR3 nucleotides read TGTGCCAGCAGCGTAGATGGGGGGGAGCAGTTCTTC. Its protein is CASSVDGGEQFF.

This sequence joins TRBV2 and TRBJ2-3; TRBD2 matches at 9 bases. V lost 6 bases, J lost 4 bases, and 11 bases stayed unmatched. The CDR3 has 16 residues. CDR1 is SNHLY, CDR2 FYNNEI, per germline. The chain's CDR3 is CASRGRSSGKADTQYF. The DNA for the CDR3 is TGTGCCAGCAGAGGTCGGTCTAGCGGGAAGGCAGATACGCAGTATTTT.

This clonotype was picked up a small number of times. The V and J genes are TRBV5-4 and TRBJ2-1, with 10 positions matching TRBD2. Trimming removed 4 bases from V and 5 bases from J; junction bases left unmatched: 9. The CDR3 is 16 amino acids. The germline V gene has CDR1 SGHNT and CDR2 YYREEE (reference sequence). CDR3 sequence (DNA): TGTGCCAGCAGCCCTGCGGTAGCGGGAGGAAACAATGAGCAGTTCTTC. Encoded protein: CASSPAVAGGNNEQFF.

This clonotype was seen a single time. The chain uses TRBV7-9 and TRBJ2-6; tentatively, D is TRBD1 (5 bases). Trimming stripped 2 bases from V and 3 bases from J, with 14 bases between. CDR3 length equals 17 residues. Germline-derived CDR1 and CDR2 are SEHNR and FQNEAQ (reference sequence). The CDR3: CASSLRRATLGANVLTF. The CDR3 DNA is TGTGCCAGCAGCTTACGCAGGGCGACACTTGGGGCCAACGTCCTGACTTTC.

This clonotype was picked up many times. The genes are TRBV7-2 and TRBJ2-3, with D unresolved. The length of the CDR3 is 14 residues. V gave up 1 base and J gave up 2 bases, with 7 bases separating them. Germline V gene lookup returns CDR1 SGHTA and CDR2 FQGNSA. CDR3 sequence: CASSLVLTTDTQYF. The CDR3 DNA is TGTGCCAGCAGCTTAGTGTTGACCACAGATACGCAGTATTTT.

This clonotype was observed at least ten times. V usage is TRBV29-1 and J usage is TRBJ2-7; TRBD2 matches 10 bases. The CDR3 consists of 16 residues. V shed 2 bases and J 4 bases; nucleotides not matched to a gene: 11. Looked up from germline, CDR1 is SQVTM and CDR2 is ANQGSEA. CDR3 loop: CSVESGRAVGGYEQYF. The CDR3 DNA sequence: TGCAGCGTTGAAAGCGGGAGGGCCGTAGGCGGATACGAGCAGTACTTC.